The entry that follows covers one TCR beta chain sequence. Its target is unknown. This sample is part of a study of STAT5B mutations in CD4+ large granular lymphocyte leukemia. Findings and caveats of the study: Main leukemic clonotypes were patient-specific, but more than 20% appeared at low frequency elsewhere. TRBV06-family usage was enriched in top patient clones (8/27) versus controls (2/35). Patient CD4-sorted repertoires stayed more clonal than healthy ones after leukemic-clone removal.

Germline V gene sequence: CDR1 SGHDN, CDR2 FVKESK. CDR3 size: 13 residues. The V and J ends lost 7 bases and 7 bases respectively, with 14 bases between them. Repertoires were generated with immunoSEQ multiplex PCR, while TCRdb's copy carries only in-frame clones and drops some. The sample lists some 45,000 clones, approximately 86% seen once, with less than 3% in the top ten. The sequenced sample consisted of CD4+ T cells from blood buffy coats. The chain has TRBV14 and TRBJ1-5, with D hard to call. The receptor's source is a human donor in good health. The CDR3 region is CASNNGLGQPQHF. The CDR3 region has the DNA TGTGCCAGCAACAACGGCCTCGGGCAGCCCCAGCATTTT. Full variable domain (rest looked up from reference TRBV14 and TRBJ1-5): EAGVTQFPSHSVIEKGQTVTLRCDPISGHDNLYWYRRVMGKEIKFLLHFVKESKQDESGMPNNRFLAERTGGTYSTLKVQPAELEDSGVYFCASNNGLGQPQHFGDGTRLSIL.